Listed below are T cell receptor beta chains from one sample, sequenced in a study of cytomegalovirus exposure and HLA in healthy donors. TCRdb keeps only in-frame clones here, not all; method: immunoSEQ multiplex PCR. The sample shows about 160,000 clones, nearly 80% of them seen only once. Source material: PBMCs. The receptors derive from a woman aged 50 to 60 in good health and CMV-seropositive. Both conserved end residues are part of each CDR3. Fields, in order: clone size, V gene, J gene, D gene, CDR3 length, CDR3 DNA, CDR3 protein. The D gene is left open where the match is weak. Only part of the rows carry a size: once, few, many, or a class if the clone is expanded.

size: -
V: TRBV6-5
J: TRBJ2-7
D: -
length: 13
DNA: TGTGCCAGCAGTTACCCCCCAGTGTACGAGCAGTACTTC
CDR3: CASSYPPVYEQYF

size: -
V: TRBV7-2
J: TRBJ1-2
D: -
length: 15
DNA: TGTGCCAGCAGCTCGGGTCCCCTCGGGATTTATGGCTACACCTTC
CDR3: CASSSGPLGIYGYTF

size: -
V: TRBV19
J: TRBJ1-1
D: -
length: 12
DNA: TGTGCCAGTAGTCCTCCCGCTGGAGGGATGGGATTT
CDR3: CASSPPAGGMGF

size: -
V: TRBV4-1
J: TRBJ1-4
D: -
length: 15
DNA: TGCGCCAGCAGCCAAGATAACAGGTTAAATGAAAAACTGTTTTTT
CDR3: CASSQDNRLNEKLFF

size: -
V: TRBV27
J: TRBJ2-1
D: TRBD2
length: 15
DNA: TGTGCCAGCAGTTTAGGACTAGCCCATGGGGATGAGCAGTTCTTC
CDR3: CASSLGLAHGDEQFF

size: -
V: TRBV7-9
J: TRBJ1-2
D: -
length: 13
DNA: TGTGCCAGCAGCTTGGCCGGGACTCGTGGCTACACCTTC
CDR3: CASSLAGTRGYTF

size: once
V: TRBV6-1
J: TRBJ1-5
D: TRBD1
length: 15
DNA: TGTGCCAGCAGTCAGTCGGACAGGCGCAATCAGCCCCAGCATTTT
CDR3: CASSQSDRRNQPQHF

size: -
V: TRBV7-8
J: TRBJ2-3
D: TRBD2
length: 16
DNA: TGTGCCAGCAGCTTAGTGGTTAGCGGGAGTGCAGATACGCAGTATTTT
CDR3: CASSLVVSGSADTQYF

size: -
V: TRBV18
J: TRBJ2-1
D: TRBD1
length: 17
DNA: TGTGCCAGCTCACCACGGGCCGCAGGACAGGGTACCAATGAGCAGTTCTTC
CDR3: CASSPRAAGQGTNEQFF

size: -
V: TRBV10-1
J: TRBJ2-1
D: TRBD1
length: 17
DNA: TGCGCCAACTTCGGGACGACAGGGCCTAAAACCTACAATGAGCAGTTCTTC
CDR3: CANFGTTGPKTYNEQFF

size: -
V: TRBV4-1
J: TRBJ1-5
D: -
length: 17
DNA: TGCGCCAGCAGCCAAGGATCGGCAGGGAATAGCAATCAGCCCCAGCATTTT
CDR3: CASSQGSAGNSNQPQHF

size: few
V: TRBV14
J: TRBJ2-1
D: -
length: 17
DNA: TGTGCCAGCAGCCTTAACCAGGGCCTAGTCTCCTACAATGAGCAGTTCTTC
CDR3: CASSLNQGLVSYNEQFF

size: -
V: TRBV27
J: TRBJ2-5
D: -
length: 15
DNA: TGTGCCAGCAGTTTAATATCGGGATTTGGGGAGACCCAGTACTTC
CDR3: CASSLISGFGETQYF

size: -
V: TRBV2
J: TRBJ2-1
D: TRBD1
length: 13
DNA: TGTGCCAGCAGCGGGACAGCCTACAATGAGCAGTTCTTC
CDR3: CASSGTAYNEQFF

size: few
V: TRBV7-9
J: TRBJ2-5
D: TRBD1
length: 16
DNA: TGTGCCAGCAGCCGACAGGGCCGCTCCATTGGGGAGACCCAGTACTTC
CDR3: CASSRQGRSIGETQYF

size: -
V: TRBV7-9
J: TRBJ1-4
D: TRBD1
length: 17
DNA: TGTGCCAGCAGCCCACTGACAGGGTTCGACGCTAATGAAAAACTGTTTTTT
CDR3: CASSPLTGFDANEKLFF

size: -
V: TRBV5-1
J: TRBJ2-5
D: TRBD2
length: 16
DNA: TGCGCCAGCAGCTTCACTAGCGGGGGGGCACGAGAGACCCAGTACTTC
CDR3: CASSFTSGGARETQYF

size: -
V: TRBV7-9
J: TRBJ2-7
D: -
length: 14
DNA: TGTGCCAGCAGCTTGACAGGTTTACCCTACGAGCAGTACTTC
CDR3: CASSLTGLPYEQYF

size: -
V: TRBV6-1
J: TRBJ1-1
D: TRBD1
length: 14
DNA: TGTGCCAGCAGTTGGACAGGGTGGAACACTGAAGCTTTCTTT
CDR3: CASSWTGWNTEAFF

size: once
V: TRBV9
J: TRBJ2-7
D: -
length: 16
DNA: TGTGCCAGCAGCGTAGGATTAGGGGGTCTGGGCTACGAGCAGTACTTC
CDR3: CASSVGLGGLGYEQYF

size: -
V: TRBV29-1
J: TRBJ2-2
D: TRBD1
length: 15
DNA: TGCAGCGTTTGGGGGACAGGGGGCGACACCGGGGAGCTGTTTTTT
CDR3: CSVWGTGGDTGELFF

size: -
V: TRBV6-5
J: TRBJ1-5
D: -
length: 14
DNA: TGTGCCAGCAGTAAGACAGGTAGCAATCAGCCCCAGCATTTT
CDR3: CASSKTGSNQPQHF

size: -
V: TRBV5-8
J: TRBJ1-2
D: -
length: 14
DNA: TGTGCCAGCAGCCGCTTCGGGGGAAACTATGGCTACACCTTC
CDR3: CASSRFGGNYGYTF

size: few
V: TRBV27
J: TRBJ2-3
D: TRBD1
length: 15
DNA: TGTGCCAGCAGTCCCTACGGACAGGGCACAGATACGCAGTATTTT
CDR3: CASSPYGQGTDTQYF

size: once
V: TRBV12-5
J: TRBJ2-3
D: -
length: 13
DNA: TGTGCTAGTGGTTTGCCTCCGGGAAACAGGGAGTATTTT
CDR3: CASGLPPGNREYF

size: few
V: TRBV16
J: TRBJ1-5
D: -
length: 14
DNA: TGTGCCAGCAGCCACCACAGGGAGGGGCAGCCCCAGCATTTT
CDR3: CASSHHREGQPQHF

size: -
V: TRBV4-3
J: TRBJ2-4
D: -
length: 17
DNA: TGCGCCAGCAGCCAAGATTGGCAGGGAAGGGCCAAAAACATTCAGTACTTC
CDR3: CASSQDWQGRAKNIQYF

size: -
V: TRBV28
J: TRBJ1-6
D: -
length: 12
DNA: TGTGCCAGCAGCCCCCCGAGCTCACCCCTCCACTTT
CDR3: CASSPPSSPLHF

size: -
V: TRBV6-1
J: TRBJ1-2
D: TRBD1
length: 13
DNA: TGTGCCGGGTCCGGGACAGGGGTAAAAGGCTACACCTTC
CDR3: CAGSGTGVKGYTF

size: -
V: TRBV29-1
J: TRBJ2-3
D: TRBD1
length: 13
DNA: TGCAGCGTTGGACAGGGTAGCACAGATACGCAGTATTTT
CDR3: CSVGQGSTDTQYF

size: -
V: TRBV9
J: TRBJ2-7
D: TRBD1
length: 14
DNA: TGTGCCAGCAGCGTAGGACAGGGGGCGTACGAGCAGTACTTC
CDR3: CASSVGQGAYEQYF

size: -
V: TRBV7-8
J: TRBJ1-3
D: TRBD1
length: 16
DNA: TGTGCCAGCAGCTTAGCGGGACAGATCTCTGGAAACACCATATATTTT
CDR3: CASSLAGQISGNTIYF

size: -
V: TRBV14
J: TRBJ1-4
D: -
length: 15
DNA: TGTGCCAGCAGCCCAAGATTGGGGGGACGAGAAAAACTGTTTTTT
CDR3: CASSPRLGGREKLFF

size: -
V: TRBV6-6
J: TRBJ1-1
D: TRBD1
length: 15
DNA: TGTGCCAGCAGACGACCCGGACAGGGGGACACTGAAGCTTTCTTT
CDR3: CASRRPGQGDTEAFF

size: few
V: TRBV7-7
J: TRBJ2-3
D: TRBD1
length: 15
DNA: TGTGCTAGCAGCGCCGGACAGGGGTACACAGATACGCAGTATTTT
CDR3: CASSAGQGYTDTQYF

size: few
V: TRBV6-5
J: TRBJ2-7
D: TRBD1
length: 15
DNA: TGTGCCAGCAGTGCGGAGACAGGGTATAGTTACGAGCAGTACTTC
CDR3: CASSAETGYSYEQYF

size: -
V: TRBV15
J: TRBJ1-3
D: -
length: 12
DNA: TGTGCCACCCGGGGATCTGGAAACACCATATATTTT
CDR3: CATRGSGNTIYF

size: once
V: TRBV15
J: TRBJ1-2
D: TRBD1
length: 13
DNA: TGTGCCACCAGCAGATCAGGGGGGTATGGCTACACCTTC
CDR3: CATSRSGGYGYTF

size: -
V: TRBV29-1
J: TRBJ2-3
D: -
length: 14
DNA: TGCAGCGTTGGAGGGACACCGCGCACAGATACGCAGTATTTT
CDR3: CSVGGTPRTDTQYF

size: once
V: TRBV7-2
J: TRBJ2-7
D: TRBD1
length: 14
DNA: TGTGCCAGCAGCTTTACAGGGGTATCCCACGAGCAGTACTTC
CDR3: CASSFTGVSHEQYF

size: -
V: TRBV6-5
J: TRBJ2-6
D: -
length: 15
DNA: TGTGCCAGCAGGGACCGGGGTTCTGGGGCCAACGTCCTGACTTTC
CDR3: CASRDRGSGANVLTF

size: -
V: TRBV5-1
J: TRBJ2-2
D: TRBD1
length: 15
DNA: TGCGCCACCGCACAGGGGGCCCCGAACACCGGGGAGCTGTTTTTT
CDR3: CATAQGAPNTGELFF

size: few
V: TRBV5-1
J: TRBJ1-2
D: -
length: 14
DNA: TGCGCCAGCACTCAGATGGCGGACAGTAGTGGCTACACCTTC
CDR3: CASTQMADSSGYTF

size: -
V: TRBV4-2
J: TRBJ2-1
D: TRBD1
length: 16
DNA: TGTGCCAGCAGCCAAGATGATAGGCGAGGGGGCGGTGAGCAGTTCTTC
CDR3: CASSQDDRRGGGEQFF

size: -
V: TRBV7-9
J: TRBJ2-1
D: TRBD2
length: 13
DNA: TGTGCCAGCAGCTTAGCCGGACTAGCAGCGCAGTTCTTC
CDR3: CASSLAGLAAQFF

size: -
V: TRBV4-1
J: TRBJ2-2
D: TRBD1
length: 15
DNA: TGCGCCAGCAGCCCATATGAGGGGGCTAGCGGGGAGCTGTTTTTT
CDR3: CASSPYEGASGELFF

size: -
V: TRBV6-1
J: TRBJ1-2
D: -
length: 15
DNA: TGTGCCAGCAGTGAAGGGGCAGGGGATGGGTATGGCTACACCTTC
CDR3: CASSEGAGDGYGYTF

size: -
V: TRBV10-3
J: TRBJ1-3
D: TRBD1
length: 18
DNA: TGTGCCATCAGTGGGGGGAACACGTGGACAGGGCCGGGAAACACCATATATTTT
CDR3: CAISGGNTWTGPGNTIYF

size: -
V: TRBV28
J: TRBJ2-7
D: TRBD1
length: 12
DNA: TGTGCCACCAACAGGGACAGCTACGAGCAGTACTTC
CDR3: CATNRDSYEQYF

size: -
V: TRBV9
J: TRBJ1-3
D: -
length: 14
DNA: TGTGCCAGCAAAGGAATGGCGGGGGGAAACACCATATATTTT
CDR3: CASKGMAGGNTIYF

size: -
V: TRBV6-1
J: TRBJ2-5
D: TRBD2
length: 15
DNA: TGTGCCAGCAGTGAAATGAGCGGGGTTTGGGAGACCCAGTACTTC
CDR3: CASSEMSGVWETQYF